The clone carrying this T cell receptor (beta chain) was detected only a few times. Antigen: not known. The CDR3 length is 12 residues. Germline CDR1 is ENHRY and CDR2 is SYGVKD. The J segment lost 12 bases and the V segment lost 3 bases, leaving 4 bases of the junction unmatched. Using its own MiXCR run on the reads, TCRdb lists one record per CDR3 protein. Seen here are about 740,000 distinct CDR3 sequences, about a third observed once, and the top ten hold under 3.5%. This sample stems from a study of T cell repertoires in cytomegalovirus infection. Findings and caveats of the study: It was HLA-C-restricted CMV-specific TCR beta clonotypes that dominated the response ex vivo.

The sequenced sample was PBMCs. This sequence originates from a human donor in good health (CMV status not recorded). Some clones in this sample may be carry-over from other donors' samples. The genes are TRBV10-3 and TRBJ2-1; 8 bases agree with TRBD2. DNA for the CDR3: TGTGCCATCAGTGATACTAGCGGATCGCAGTTCTTC. Amino acid sequence: CAISDTSGSQFF.